Included here is one T cell receptor (beta chain) sequence, with context. Followed longitudinally, the Seattle patients had been enrolled during active infection. Germline lookup yields CDR1 MNHEY and CDR2 SVGAGI. V dropped 7 bases and J dropped 6 bases, with 18 bases sitting between them. The CDR3 is made up of 15 amino acids. The sample comes from a study of blood T cell repertoires in COVID-19. Overall study context: Donors in the United States, Italy and Spain gave samples during acute or convalescent COVID-19. Nucleic acid was either cDNA or gDNA, and it came from T cells, B-cell-depleted T cells, or PBMCs.

Authors' methods: Estimated nucleated cell counts came from reference gene primer amplification. Sequenced by immunoSEQ multiplex PCR; TCRdb stores in-frame clones only, minus some. The V and J calls and clone size were taken over from that table, and D and trimming were inferred from the DNA. Of over 250,000 clones detected, around 90% appear once; the ten largest clones hold under 3%. V and J are TRBV6-5 and TRBJ2-2; D gene unclear. This clonotype was sampled from a person between 18 and 30 years old with COVID-19, enrolled during active disease. The sample consisted of peripheral blood. The CDR3 sequence is CASTLSLTLPGELFF. In nucleotides, the CDR3 is TGTGCCAGCACCCTATCACTTACTTTACCCGGGGAGCTGTTTTTT.